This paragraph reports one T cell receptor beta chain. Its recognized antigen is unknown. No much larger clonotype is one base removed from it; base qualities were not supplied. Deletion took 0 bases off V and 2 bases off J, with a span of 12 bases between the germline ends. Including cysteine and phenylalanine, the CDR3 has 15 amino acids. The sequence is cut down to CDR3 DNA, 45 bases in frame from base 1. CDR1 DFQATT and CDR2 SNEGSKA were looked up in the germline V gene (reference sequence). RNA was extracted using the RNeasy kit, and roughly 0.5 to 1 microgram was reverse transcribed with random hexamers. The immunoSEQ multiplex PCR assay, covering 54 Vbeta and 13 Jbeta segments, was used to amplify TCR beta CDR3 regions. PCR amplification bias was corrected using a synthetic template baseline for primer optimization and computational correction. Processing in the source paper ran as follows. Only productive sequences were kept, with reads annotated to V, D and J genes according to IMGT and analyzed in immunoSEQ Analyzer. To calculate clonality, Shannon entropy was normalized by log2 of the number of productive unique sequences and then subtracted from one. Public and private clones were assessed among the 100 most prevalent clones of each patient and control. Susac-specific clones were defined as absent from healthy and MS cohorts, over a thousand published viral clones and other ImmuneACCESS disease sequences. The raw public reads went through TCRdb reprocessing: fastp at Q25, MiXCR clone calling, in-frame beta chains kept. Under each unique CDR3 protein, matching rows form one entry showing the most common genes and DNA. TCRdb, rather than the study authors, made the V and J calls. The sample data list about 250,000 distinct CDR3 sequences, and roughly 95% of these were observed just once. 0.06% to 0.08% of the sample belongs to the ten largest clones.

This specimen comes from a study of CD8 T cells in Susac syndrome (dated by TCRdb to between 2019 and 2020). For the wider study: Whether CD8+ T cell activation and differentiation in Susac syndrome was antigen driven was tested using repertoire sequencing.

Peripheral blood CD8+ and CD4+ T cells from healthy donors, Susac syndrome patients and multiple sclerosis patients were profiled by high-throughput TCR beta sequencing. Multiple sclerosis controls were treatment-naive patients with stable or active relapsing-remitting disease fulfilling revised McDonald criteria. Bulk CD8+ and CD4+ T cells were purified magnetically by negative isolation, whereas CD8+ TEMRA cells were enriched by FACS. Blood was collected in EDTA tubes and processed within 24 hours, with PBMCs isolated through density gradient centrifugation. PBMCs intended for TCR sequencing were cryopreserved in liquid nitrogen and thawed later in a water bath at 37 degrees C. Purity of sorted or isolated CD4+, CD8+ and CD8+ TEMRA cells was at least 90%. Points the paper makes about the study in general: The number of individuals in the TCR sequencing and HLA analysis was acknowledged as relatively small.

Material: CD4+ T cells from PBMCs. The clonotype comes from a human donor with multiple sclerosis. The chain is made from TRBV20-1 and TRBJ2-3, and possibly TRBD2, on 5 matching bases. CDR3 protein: CSARDPAANTDTQYF. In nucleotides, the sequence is TGCAGTGCTAGAGATCCAGCGGCCAACACAGATACGCAGTATTTT.